One and the same sample provided the 27 T cell receptor beta chains below, sequenced in a study of shared T cell receptors in the human thymus. Some clones are missing from TCRdb's copy, which holds only in-frame ones; the method was immunoSEQ multiplex PCR. The profile shows about 500,000 clones, around 82% of them singletons. Separately, the same data were catalogued under a study of human thymus T cells.

Material for sequencing was thymocytes. The receptors were sampled from a boy in the first two years of life with a congenital heart defect.

The chain links TRBV28 to TRBJ2-5; 9 nucleotides align to TRBD2. Germline V gives CDR1 MDHEN, CDR2 SYDVKM. V shed 7 bases and J 2 bases; nucleotides not matched to a gene: 11. The CDR3 is made up of 16 amino acids. The CDR3 sequence is CASNAKASGEQETQYF. The CDR3 region has the DNA TGTGCCAGCAATGCGAAGGCTAGCGGGGAACAAGAGACCCAGTACTTC.

The chain carries TRBV5-1 and TRBJ2-7, with TRBD1 identical over 8 bases. The germline CDR1 and CDR2 sequences are SGHRS and YFSETQ. The J segment lost 3 bases and the V segment lost 2 bases, leaving 10 bases of the junction unmatched. CDR3 length: 16 residues. CDR3 sequence reads: CASSFLPGQERYEQYF. The CDR3, as DNA: TGCGCCAGCAGCTTCTTACCGGGACAGGAACGCTACGAGCAGTACTTC.

V usage is TRBV7-3 and J usage is TRBJ2-2; no reliable D call. Trimming cost V 5 bases and J 5 bases, with 15 bases left between them. The germline gives CDR1 SGHTA, CDR2 FQGTGA. There are 15 residues in the CDR3. The CDR3 DNA follows: TGTGCCAGCAGCCCAAACTCTAGGCGGACCGGGGAGCTGTTTTTT. This encodes CASSPNSRRTGELFF. Filled out from reference TRBV7-3 and TRBJ2-2, the complete variable domain reads GAGVSQTPSNKVTEKGKYVELRCDPISGHTALYWYRQSLGQGPEFLIYFQGTGAADDSGLPNDRFFAVRPEGSVSTLKIQRTERGDSAVYLCASSPNSRRTGELFFGEGSRLTVL.

This clone has more than one count but fewer than ten. The CDR3 loop is CASSRARDKNSGNTIYF. In DNA, the CDR3 is TGCGCCAGCAGCCGCGCCCGGGACAAGAACTCTGGAAACACCATATATTTT. The genes are TRBV5-1 and TRBJ1-3; maybe TRBD1 (6 bases). In germline, CDR1 is SGHRS, CDR2 YFSETQ. V lost 4 bases to trimming and J lost 0 bases, with 17 bases between them. This CDR3 comprises 17 residues.

The rearrangement joins TRBV4-3 to TRBJ1-1, with a tentative D call TRBD1 (6 bases). From germline, CDR1 is LGHNA and CDR2 YSLEER. The CDR3 is 19 amino acids. Trimming shortened V by 1 base and J by 0 bases, and 21 bases separated the two germline ends. In DNA form, the CDR3 reads TGCGCCAGCAGCCAAGTGGCCCGGGACACGGAGATTCTGAACACTGAAGCTTTCTTT. Its protein is CASSQVARDTEILNTEAFF.

The genes are TRBV11-2 and TRBJ1-2; 8 nucleotides agree with TRBD1. This CDR3 has 16 residues. The V gene's germline CDR1 is SGHAT and CDR2 FQNNGV. V lost 5 bases, J lost 4 bases, and 12 bases stayed unmatched. This CDR3 reads CASSARQGYGGYGYTF. CDR3 nucleotide sequence: TGTGCCAGCAGCGCCCGACAGGGGTATGGGGGCTATGGCTACACCTTC.

The V call is TRBV12-1, the J call TRBJ2-3; the table's D gene call, TRBD2, was not cross checked with the DNA. TRBV12-1 is termed a pseudogene. This CDR3 is built from 15 residues. CDR3 nucleotides: TGTGCCAGCAGCCCGGGGAGGGCCGGGACAGATACGCAGTATTTT. It yields the protein CASSPGRAGTDTQYF.

This chain connects TRBV4-1 to TRBJ2-1; 8 bases map to TRBD2. With 5 bases clipped from V and 9 bases from J, the junction kept 12 bases outside the gene matches. The CDR3 runs to 15 residues. Per the germline V gene, CDR1 is MGHRA and CDR2 is YSYEKL. This chain's CDR3 is CASSAGTRVSGEQFF. The DNA of the CDR3 is TGCGCCAGCAGCGCCGGGACTAGGGTGAGTGGTGAGCAGTTCTTC.

The chain is built from TRBV5-4 and TRBJ2-1; the match to TRBD1 covers 8 bases. The CDR3 contains 16 residues. Per germline, CDR1 SGHNT and CDR2 YYREEE (reference sequence). With 1 base clipped from V and 2 bases from J, the junction kept 5 bases outside the gene matches. The CDR3 sequence is CASSLTSGGPYNEQFF. The CDR3 coding sequence is TGTGCCAGCAGCTTGACCTCAGGGGGCCCCTACAATGAGCAGTTCTTC.

This clone was recorded once. This chain joins TRBV6-1 and TRBJ1-1, with D perhaps TRBD1 (5 bases). V was cut by 4 bases and J by 6 bases, with 9 bases left in between. Germline-derived CDR1 and CDR2 are MNHNS and SASEGT. CDR3 size: 12 residues. CDR3 amino acids: CASSGGGAEAFF. CDR3 coding DNA: TGTGCCAGCAGTGGGGGAGGGGCTGAAGCTTTCTTT.

The chain couples TRBV7-2 to TRBJ2-7; 13 bases agree with TRBD2. V lost 4 bases to trimming and J lost 0 bases; unmatched junction nucleotides: 6. This CDR3 contains 17 residues. Germline lookup yields CDR1 SGHTA and CDR2 FQGNSA. This CDR3 reads CASSSGLAGDPSYEQYF. CDR3 nucleotides: TGTGCCAGCAGCTCCGGACTAGCGGGAGACCCCTCCTACGAGCAGTACTTC.

This clone has just one count. J is TRBJ2-1 and V is TRBV29-1; 8 bases map to TRBD2. This CDR3 has 14 amino acids. Germline trimming cut 5 bases from V and 7 bases from J; bases unmatched to any gene: 10. Per the germline V gene, CDR1 is SQVTM and CDR2 is ANQGSEA. CDR3 protein: CSVLHGRALNEQFF. The DNA of the CDR3 is TGCAGCGTTCTTCACGGGAGGGCCCTTAATGAGCAGTTCTTC.

V is TRBV7-8 and J is TRBJ2-2, with 10 bases that match TRBD2. The CDR3 loop spans 16 amino acids. V was clipped by 2 bases and J by 6 bases; unmatched bases: 6. Germline assignment: CDR1 SGHVS and CDR2 FQNEAQ. CDR3 sequence reads: CASSLPGTSVAGELFF. CDR3 DNA: TGTGCCAGCAGCTTACCCGGGACTAGCGTCGCCGGGGAGCTGTTTTTT.

This clone has only a few counts. The V and J genes are TRBV19 and TRBJ2-6; D may be TRBD1 (6 bases). CDR3 size: 19 residues. The germline gives CDR1 LNHDA, CDR2 SQIVND (reference sequence). V dropped 2 bases and J dropped 0 bases, with 17 bases sitting between them. The CDR3 nucleotides read TGTGCCAGTAGTATACATCCGGACAGCCTAGACTCTGGGGCCAACGTCCTGACTTTC. This translates into CASSIHPDSLDSGANVLTF.

J is TRBJ2-4 and V is TRBV5-1; 14 bases match TRBD2. The junction had 11 bases not matched to a gene; V was cut back by 0 bases and J by 15 bases. Germline CDR1 is SGHRS and CDR2 is YFSETQ. The CDR3 consists of 16 residues. CDR3 protein: CASSLAEGLAGATRYF. The DNA for the CDR3 is TGCGCCAGCAGCTTGGCCGAGGGACTAGCGGGAGCCACCCGGTACTTC.

This chain uses TRBV6-1 with TRBJ2-7, with a weak D call TRBD1 (5 bases). V lost 0 bases, J lost 5 bases, and 5 bases lay in between. Germline V gene lookup returns CDR1 MNHNS and CDR2 SASEGT. The CDR3 is made up of 12 amino acids. The CDR3 DNA sequence: TGTGCCAGCAGTGAAGCGGGGCACGAGCAGTACTTC. Its translation is CASSEAGHEQYF.

The V gene is TRBV5-1, the J gene TRBJ2-1, with 8 bases fitting TRBD2. Per the germline V gene, CDR1 is SGHRS and CDR2 is YFSETQ. The CDR3 sequence is 15 residues long. Trimming cost V 4 bases and J 5 bases; bases outside gene matches: 8. The CDR3 loop reads CASSASGSGNNEQFF. The CDR3 DNA sequence: TGCGCCAGCAGCGCCAGCGGGAGCGGCAACAATGAGCAGTTCTTC.

The V gene is TRBV7-9, the J gene TRBJ2-1, with 7 positions matching TRBD1. V trimming: 6 bases; J trimming: 5 bases; junction bases outside the gene matches: 10. This CDR3 is built from 15 residues. CDR1 is SEHNR and CDR2 is FQNEAQ in the germline V gene (reference sequence). The CDR3 sequence: CASSPTGSFHNEQFF. The CDR3 bases are TGTGCCAGCAGTCCGACAGGGTCTTTCCACAATGAGCAGTTCTTC.

This chain joins TRBV6-1 and TRBJ2-7; 7 bases match TRBD1. Trimming at V came to 4 bases and at J to 4 bases, leaving 7 bases not matched to a gene. The CDR3 has 14 amino acids. The germline V gene encodes CDR1 MNHNS and CDR2 SASEGT. The CDR3 DNA reads as TGTGCCAGCAGTGGTCCCCGGGACAGATACGAGCAGTACTTC. Translated: CASSGPRDRYEQYF.

Points on this clone: The junction differs from germline at one of its ends, possibly a read error. CDR3 in amino acids: CTSSRSLAELGNEQFF. DNA of the CDR3: TGCACCAGCAGCCGATCTTTAGCGGAGCTCGGGAATGAGCAGTTCTTC. The gene calls are TRBV4-3 and TRBJ2-1; maybe TRBD2 (6 bases). Germline V CDR1 and CDR2: LGHNA, YSLEER. This CDR3 contains 16 residues.

V gene TRBV6-4 combines with J gene TRBJ1-2, with 7 positions matching TRBD1. CDR3 size: 15 residues. Losses at the gene ends were 2 bases for V and 6 bases for J; bases not matched to a gene: 9. Germline CDR1 reads MRHNA; CDR2 reads SNTAGT. In DNA form, the CDR3 reads TGTGCCAGCAGTGACACTTCCGACAGGGCCAATGGCTACACCTTC. Its translation is CASSDTSDRANGYTF.

V and J are TRBV2 and TRBJ2-7; D ambiguous. The V gene lost 6 bases and the J gene lost 6 bases, with 12 bases spanning the gap. Germline lookup yields CDR1 SNHLY and CDR2 FYNNEI. The CDR3 sequence is 12 residues long. This CDR3 is CASSRISGEQYF. CDR3 nucleotides: TGTGCCAGCAGCCGCATATCCGGCGAGCAGTACTTC.

The chain links TRBV4-1 to TRBJ1-2, with D perhaps matching TRBD1 (5 bases). The CDR3 is made up of 15 amino acids. Trimming shortened V by 0 bases and J by 2 bases, and 10 bases separated the two germline ends. Germline CDR1 is MGHRA and CDR2 is YSYEKL. The CDR3 DNA is TGCGCCAGCAGCCAAGATCAGCGGGGGAACTATGGCTACACCTTC. Protein: CASSQDQRGNYGYTF.

This clone was counted a single time. One junction end does not reproduce the germline sequence, and a read error may be involved. The V and J genes are TRBV30 and TRBJ2-3; D might be TRBD2 (5 bases). The CDR3 is 12 amino acids. Germline values: CDR1 GTSNPN, CDR2 SVGIG (reference sequence). The CDR3 loop reads CAWSEGTHTQYF. Written as DNA, the CDR3 is TGTGCCTGGAGCGAGGGCACACATACGCAGTATTTT.

The V and J genes are TRBV27 and TRBJ2-7, with TRBD2 matching 8 bases. Germline values: CDR1 MNHEY, CDR2 SMNVEV (reference sequence). Unmatched junction bases numbered 10, after V lost 10 bases and J lost 5 bases. The CDR3 runs to 13 residues. The CDR3 sequence: CATEGTRVDEQYF. In DNA form, the CDR3 reads TGTGCCACCGAGGGGACTAGGGTTGACGAGCAGTACTTC.

The chain joins TRBV6-1 to TRBJ2-7; D possibly corresponds to TRBD1 (6 bases). Germline V gene lookup returns CDR1 MNHNS and CDR2 SASEGT. V lost 3 bases, J lost 6 bases, and 18 bases lay in between. CDR3 size: 15 residues. The CDR3 sequence: CASSDYRETLSEQYF. The CDR3 coding sequence is TGTGCCAGCAGTGACTACAGGGAGACCCTATCCGAGCAGTACTTC.

J is TRBJ2-1 and V is TRBV5-6, with TRBD2 matching over 12 bases. Germline V CDR1 and CDR2: SGHDT, YYEEEE. Trimming took 1 base from V and 8 from J; bases not matched to a gene: 4. The CDR3 runs to 15 residues. As DNA, the CDR3 is TGTGCCAGCAGCTTGAAACTAGCGGGAGGCTATGAGCAGTTCTTC. This translates into CASSLKLAGGYEQFF.